This TCR beta chain was sequenced during a study of radiotherapy plus CTLA-4 blockade in lung cancer. Study at large: Among patients, about 20% showed objective responses, and 30% to 40% had disease control. Study results and limitations: Early shifts in blood T cell clones, with interferon-beta, reportedly predicted response best. In blood, after radiotherapy plus ipilimumab, tumor-derived TCR clones expanded.

TCRdb keeps only in-frame clones here, not all; method: immunoSEQ multiplex PCR. Counted here are around 78,000 clones, about 79% occurring once; the ten biggest clones make up approximately 3.8%. Notes on this clone: Its antigen is still unknown.

The germline CDR1 and CDR2 sequences are SGHNT and YENEEA. V was pared by 4 bases and J by 9 bases, with 15 bases between. There are 13 residues in the CDR3. In chemo-refractory metastatic non-small-cell lung cancer, patients got ipilimumab CTLA-4 blockade together with focal radiation. This sequence joins TRBV11-3 and TRBJ1-2; tentatively, D is TRBD1 (6 bases). The sequence was collected from a human donor with non-small cell lung cancer who had a partial response to radiotherapy plus ipilimumab. Some clones in this sample may be carry-over from other donors' samples. Sequences were derived from peripheral blood, sampled from a patient treated with radiotherapy plus ipilimumab. The CDR3 DNA is TGTGCCAGCAGCTCAAGCAGGGGCGTGAGCTACACCTTC. Translating gives CASSSSRGVSYTF.